This T cell receptor beta chain was recorded in a study of CXCR3-negative and CXCR3-positive naive CD8 T cells. Study-level findings and limits: More hydrophobic TRB CDR3s were found in CXCR3-positive naive cells than in CXCR3-negative naive cells.

As regards this clonotype: Its specificity is not known.

The germline CDR1 and CDR2 sequences are MGHRA and YSYEKL. The CDR3 is 14 residues long. The study made its TRB cDNA libraries by 5' RACE, adding UMI labels. TCRdb re-called the 5' RACE reads, yielding one record per CDR3 amino acid sequence without DNA. Its table lists 85,000 to 120,000 distinct CDR3 sequences. The sample taken for sequencing was naive CXCR3+ CD8+ T cells from blood. As for subset: CD45RO-CCR7+CD27+CD95- naive CD8+ T cells expressing CXCR3 (TNR3+). V and J are TRBV4-1 and TRBJ2-3. The clonotype originates from a human donor in good health. Some clones in this sample may be carry-over from other donors' samples. CDR3 protein: CASSQEFLADTQYF.